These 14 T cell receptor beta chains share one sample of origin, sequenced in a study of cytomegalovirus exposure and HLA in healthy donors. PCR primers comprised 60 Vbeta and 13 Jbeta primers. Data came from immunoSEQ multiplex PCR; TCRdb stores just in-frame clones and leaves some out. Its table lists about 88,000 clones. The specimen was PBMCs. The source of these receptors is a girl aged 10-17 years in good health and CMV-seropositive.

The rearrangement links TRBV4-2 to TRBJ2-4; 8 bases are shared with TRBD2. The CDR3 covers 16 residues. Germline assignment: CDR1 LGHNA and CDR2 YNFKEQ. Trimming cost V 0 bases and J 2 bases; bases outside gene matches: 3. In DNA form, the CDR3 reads TGTGCCAGCAGCCAAGAGGGGACTAGTCCCAAAAACATTCAGTACTTC. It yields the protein CASSQEGTSPKNIQYF.

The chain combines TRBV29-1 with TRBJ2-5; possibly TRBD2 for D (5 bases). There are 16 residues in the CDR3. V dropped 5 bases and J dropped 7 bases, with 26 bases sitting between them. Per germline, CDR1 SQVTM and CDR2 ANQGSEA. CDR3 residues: CSVRSGDSSESGTQYF. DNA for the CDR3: TGCAGCGTTAGGTCAGGCGATAGCAGTGAGAGCGGGACCCAGTACTTC.

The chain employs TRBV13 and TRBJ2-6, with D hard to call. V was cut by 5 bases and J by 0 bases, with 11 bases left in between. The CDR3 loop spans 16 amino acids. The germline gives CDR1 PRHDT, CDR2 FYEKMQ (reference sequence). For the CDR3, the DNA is TGTGCCAGCAGCGACTCCCGGAGCTCTGGGGCCAACGTCCTGACTTTC. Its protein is CASSDSRSSGANVLTF.

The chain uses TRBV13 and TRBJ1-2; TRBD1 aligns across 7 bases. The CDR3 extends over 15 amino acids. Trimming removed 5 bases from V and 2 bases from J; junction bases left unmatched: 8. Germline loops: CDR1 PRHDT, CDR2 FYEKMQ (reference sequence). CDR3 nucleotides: TGTGCCAGCAGCGCTAGACAGGGACTGAACTATGGCTACACCTTC. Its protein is CASSARQGLNYGYTF.

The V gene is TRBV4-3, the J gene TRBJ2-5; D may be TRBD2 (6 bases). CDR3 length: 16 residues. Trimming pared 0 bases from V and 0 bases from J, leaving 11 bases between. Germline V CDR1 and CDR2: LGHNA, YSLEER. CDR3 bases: TGCGCCAGCAGCCAAGATTTGGGACTCAACCAAGAGACCCAGTACTTC. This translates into CASSQDLGLNQETQYF.

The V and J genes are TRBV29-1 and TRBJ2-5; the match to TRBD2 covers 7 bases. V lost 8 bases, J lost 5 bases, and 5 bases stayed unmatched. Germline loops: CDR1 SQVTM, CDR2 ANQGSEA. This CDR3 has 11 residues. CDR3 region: CSSWGGETQYF. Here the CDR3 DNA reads TGCAGCTCTTGGGGGGGGGAGACCCAGTACTTC. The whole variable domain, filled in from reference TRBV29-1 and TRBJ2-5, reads SAVISQKPSRDICQRGTSLTIQCQVDSQVTMMFWYRQQPGQSLTLIATANQGSEATYESGFVIDKFPISRPNLTFSTLTVSNMSPEDSSIYLCSSWGGETQYFGPGTRLLVL.

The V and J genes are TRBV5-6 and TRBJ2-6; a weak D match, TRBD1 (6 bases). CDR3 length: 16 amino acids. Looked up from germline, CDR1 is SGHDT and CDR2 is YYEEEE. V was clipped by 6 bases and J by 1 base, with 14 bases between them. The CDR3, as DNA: TGTGCCAGCACGGGCAGGGGTCGGTCTGGGGCCAACGTCCTGACTTTC. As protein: CASTGRGRSGANVLTF. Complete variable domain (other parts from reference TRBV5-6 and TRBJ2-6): DAGVTQSPTHLIKTRGQQVTLRCSPKSGHDTVSWYQQALGQGPQFIFQYYEEEERQRGNFPDRFSGHQFPNYSSELNVNALLLGDSALYLCASTGRGRSGANVLTFGAGSRLTVL.

The CDR3 loop is CASSRPQTGPYGYTF. CDR3 DNA sequence: TGCGCCAGCAGCCGCCCACAGACAGGGCCCTATGGCTACACCTTC. The chain links TRBV4-1 to TRBJ1-2; TRBD1 agrees at 7 bases. Per germline, CDR1 MGHRA and CDR2 YSYEKL. The trim removed 4 bases at V and 4 bases at J, leaving 9 bases unmatched. The CDR3 is 15 amino acids.

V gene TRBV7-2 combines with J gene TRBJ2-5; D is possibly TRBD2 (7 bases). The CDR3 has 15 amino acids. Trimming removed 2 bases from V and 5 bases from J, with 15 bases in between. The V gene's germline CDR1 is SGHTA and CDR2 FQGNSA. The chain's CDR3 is CASSLFVGGPETQYF. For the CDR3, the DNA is TGTGCCAGCAGCTTATTCGTGGGGGGGCCTGAGACCCAGTACTTC.

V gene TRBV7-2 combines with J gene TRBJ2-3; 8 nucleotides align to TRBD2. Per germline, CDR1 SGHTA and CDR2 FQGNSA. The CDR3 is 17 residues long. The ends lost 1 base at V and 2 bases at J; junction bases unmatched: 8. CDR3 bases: TGTGCCAGCAGCTTAGATTGGCTAGCGGGCAACACAGATACGCAGTATTTT. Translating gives CASSLDWLAGNTDTQYF. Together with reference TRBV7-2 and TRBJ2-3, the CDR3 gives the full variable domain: GAGVSQSPSNKVTEKGKDVELRCDPISGHTALYWYRQSLGQGLEFLIYFQGNSAPDKSGLPSDRFSAERTGGSVSTLTIQRTQQEDSAVYLCASSLDWLAGNTDTQYFGPGTRLTVL.

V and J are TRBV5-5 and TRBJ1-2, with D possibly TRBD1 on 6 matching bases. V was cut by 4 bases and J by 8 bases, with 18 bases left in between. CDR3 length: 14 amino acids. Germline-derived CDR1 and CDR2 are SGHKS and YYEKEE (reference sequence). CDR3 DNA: TGTGCCAGCAGCAGAAATAACAGGGTGCAAGGCTACACCTTC. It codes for CASSRNNRVQGYTF.

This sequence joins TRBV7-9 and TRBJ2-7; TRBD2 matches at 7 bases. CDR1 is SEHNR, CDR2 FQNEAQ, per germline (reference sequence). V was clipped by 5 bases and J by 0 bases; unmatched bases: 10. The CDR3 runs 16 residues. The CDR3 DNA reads TGTGCCAGCAGCCTAGGAATAGCGGGTAGCTCCTACGAGCAGTACGTC. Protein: CASSLGIAGSSYEQYV.

Here the CDR3 reads CASSSRVSRGNYGYTF. CDR3 DNA sequence: TGTGCCAGCAGCTCCCGCGTATCTAGGGGCAACTATGGCTACACCTTC. This chain connects TRBV5-8 to TRBJ1-2; D is perhaps TRBD1 (5 bases). The V end was cut by 3 bases, the J end by 2 bases, with 17 bases between. The CDR3 is 16 amino acids. From germline, CDR1 is SGHTS and CDR2 YDEGEE.

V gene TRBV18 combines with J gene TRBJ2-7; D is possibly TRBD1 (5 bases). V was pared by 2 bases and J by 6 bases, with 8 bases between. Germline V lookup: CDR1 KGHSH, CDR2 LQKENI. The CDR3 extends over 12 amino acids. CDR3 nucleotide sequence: TGTGCCAGCTCACCAACCCAGGGCGAGCAGTACTTC. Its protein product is CASSPTQGEQYF.